These 14 T cell receptor beta chains originate from one sample sequenced in a study of early T cells in non-severe SARS-CoV-2 infection. One entry per CDR3 protein, called by TCRdb with MiXCR from the 5' RACE reads. Of around 77,000 distinct CDR3 sequences listed, roughly 15% are singletons. The sample here was whole blood, taken at baseline. The origin of the receptors is an adult who was a healthcare worker with PCR-confirmed SARS-CoV-2 infection or an uninfected control (not recorded which).

In this sample, this clonotype turned up a few times. CDR3 coding DNA: TGTGCCAGCAGCTTATGGGCTAGCGCGGAAGACGAGCAGTACTTC. This encodes CASSLWASAEDEQYF. The rearrangement uses TRBV7-6 and TRBJ2-7; D might be TRBD2 (6 bases). Trimming stripped 2 bases from V and 5 bases from J, with 16 bases between. Germline CDR1 SGHVS, CDR2 FNYEAQ. The CDR3 is 15 amino acids. The full variable domain, with the rest looked up from reference TRBV7-6 and TRBJ2-7, is GAGVSQSPRYKVTKRGQDVALRCDPISGHVSLYWYRQALGQGPEFLTYFNYEAQQDKSGLPNDRFSAERPEGSISTLTIQRTEQRDSAMYRCASSLWASAEDEQYFGPGTRLTVT.

The chain links TRBV27 to TRBJ2-7; 12 bases match TRBD2. Germline V gene lookup returns CDR1 MNHEY and CDR2 SMNVEV (reference sequence). This CDR3 is 20 amino acids long. V lost 5 bases, J lost 1 base, and 18 bases stayed unmatched. Here the CDR3 reads CASSKGRLAGGPPRSYEQYF. CDR3 DNA sequence: TGTGCCAGCAGTAAAGGTCGGCTAGCGGGAGGGCCCCCCCGGTCCTACGAGCAGTACTTC.

The chain uses TRBV10-2 and TRBJ1-1, with 8 bases fitting TRBD1. Trimming cost V 4 bases and J 4 bases; bases outside gene matches: 2. Germline CDR1 is WSHSY and CDR2 is SAAADI. The CDR3 contains 13 residues. The CDR3 loop reads CASSVTGGTEAFF. CDR3 nucleotides: TGCGCCAGCAGTGTTACAGGGGGCACTGAAGCTTTCTTT.

J is TRBJ1-2 and V is TRBV7-2, with D tentatively TRBD1 (5 bases). The CDR3 covers 16 residues. Trimming stripped 2 bases from V and 0 bases from J, with 13 bases between. Germline assignment: CDR1 SGHTA and CDR2 FQGNSA. The DNA of the CDR3 is TGTGCCAGCAGCTTAAAGGCGTCAGGGACTAACTATGGCTACACCTTC. Translated: CASSLKASGTNYGYTF.

This clonotype appeared a few times. The chain uses TRBV21-1 and TRBJ1-2. TRBV21-1 is given as a pseudogene. CDR3 length: 17 amino acids. The DNA for the CDR3 is TGTGCCAGCACGGGGATCGAGAAGTGGTCCGATAACTATGGCTACACCTTC. Its protein product is CASTGIEKWSDNYGYTF.

The J gene is TRBJ1-5, the V gene TRBV20-1; D uncertain. The V end lost 0 bases, the J end lost 0 bases, and 9 bases lay between the germline ends. Germline loops: CDR1 DFQATT, CDR2 SNEGSKA (reference sequence). The CDR3 contains 15 residues. The CDR3 DNA reads TGCAGTGCTAGAGACGGACCAAGTAGCAATCAGCCCCAGCATTTT. The encoded protein is CSARDGPSSNQPQHF.

This clonotype was counted a few times. The chain carries TRBV4-2 and TRBJ2-3; TRBD2 matches at 8 bases. V trimming: 2 bases; J trimming: 1 base; junction bases outside the gene matches: 5. Germline assignment: CDR1 LGHNA and CDR2 YNFKEQ. The CDR3 loop spans 16 amino acids. CDR3 nucleotides: TGTGCCAGCAGCCAATTCGGGACTAGAGGCACAGATACGCAGTATTTT. Its translation is CASSQFGTRGTDTQYF.

The genes are TRBV19 and TRBJ2-4; TRBD1 aligns across 12 bases. This CDR3 has 16 amino acids. The germline gives CDR1 LNHDA, CDR2 SQIVND (reference sequence). Unmatched junction bases numbered 9, after V lost 6 bases and J lost 6 bases. The CDR3 region is CASRLTGTGGGNIQYF. The CDR3 DNA reads as TGTGCCAGTAGACTTACCGGGACAGGGGGCGGAAACATTCAGTACTTC.

The sample holds many counts of this clonotype. This chain uses TRBV9 with TRBJ2-1, with 11 positions matching TRBD1. V was pared by 2 bases and J by 7 bases, with 8 bases of the junction left unmatched. The CDR3 loop spans 16 amino acids. The germline V gene encodes CDR1 SGDLS and CDR2 YYNGEE. CDR3 sequence (DNA): TGTGCCAGCAGCGTTACGGACAGGGGGCGGTGGAATGAGCAGTTCTTC. Encoded protein: CASSVTDRGRWNEQFF. Filled out from reference TRBV9 and TRBJ2-1, the complete variable domain reads DSGVTQTPKHLITATGQRVTLRCSPRSGDLSVYWYQQSLDQGLQFLIQYYNGEERAKGNILERFSAQQFPDLHSELNLSSLELGDSALYFCASSVTDRGRWNEQFFGPGTRLTVL.

This clonotype has only a few counts. The V gene is TRBV18, the J gene TRBJ2-3; D uncertain. From germline, CDR1 is KGHSH and CDR2 LQKENI. Deletions cut 2 bases from V and 1 base from J, with 10 bases between. This CDR3 region has 15 residues. The CDR3 bases are TGTGCCAGCTCACCATTAAGCTCGGGCACAGATACGCAGTATTTT. Amino acid sequence: CASSPLSSGTDTQYF.

The V call is TRBV20-1, the J call TRBJ2-7, with a tentative D call TRBD2 (6 bases). There are 15 residues in the CDR3. Germline-derived CDR1 and CDR2 are DFQATT and SNEGSKA (reference sequence). Trimming took 4 bases from V and 0 from J, leaving 16 bases between them. The CDR3 bases are TGCAGTGCTAACTCTCGACTAGACCTCTCCTACGAGCAGTACTTC. This sequence encodes CSANSRLDLSYEQYF.

This clonotype has only a few counts. This chain joins TRBV9 and TRBJ1-1, with a tentative D call TRBD1 (5 bases). The CDR3 spans 14 residues. The germline V and J ends were trimmed by 3 bases and 11 bases, with 20 bases remaining between them. Germline CDR1 and CDR2: SGDLS and YYNGEE. For the CDR3, the DNA is TGTGCCAGCAGCGGAGGATCTGGGACTGTCGTGGCTTTCTTT. Amino acid sequence: CASSGGSGTVVAFF. Full variable domain (outside the CDR3, taken from reference TRBV9 and TRBJ1-1): DSGVTQTPKHLITATGQRVTLRCSPRSGDLSVYWYQQSLDQGLQFLIQYYNGEERAKGNILERFSAQQFPDLHSELNLSSLELGDSALYFCASSGGSGTVVAFFGQGTRLTVV.

J is TRBJ1-2 and V is TRBV18; unclear D gene. Trimming removed 5 bases from V and 8 bases from J, with 18 bases in between. Germline loops: CDR1 KGHSH, CDR2 LQKENI. This CDR3 has 14 amino acids. The CDR3 DNA follows: TGTGCCAGCTCATCGACACCTACTCCCAAGGGCTACACCTTC. Its protein product is CASSSTPTPKGYTF. The full variable domain, completed using reference TRBV18 and TRBJ1-2, is NAGVMQNPRHLVRRRGQEARLRCSPMKGHSHVYWYRQLPEEGLKFMVYLQKENIIDESGMPKERFSAEFPKEGPSILRIQQVVRGDSAAYFCASSSTPTPKGYTFGSGTRLTVV.

This clonotype appeared a few times. V usage is TRBV11-2 and J usage is TRBJ2-3; D not resolved. Germline V gene data show CDR1 as SGHAT and CDR2 as FQNNGV. V lost 2 bases to trimming and J lost 1 base, with 10 bases between them. This CDR3 has 15 amino acids. CDR3 region: CASSLTLTGTDTQYF. The CDR3 nucleotides read TGTGCCAGCAGCTTAACCCTAACGGGCACAGATACGCAGTATTTT.